These T cell receptor beta chains were read from a single sample in a study of blood T cell repertoires in COVID-19. This table comes from immunoSEQ multiplex PCR, and its TCRdb copy is limited to in-frame clones, with some not included. The data show around 190,000 clones, over 80% seen once. The sample taken for sequencing was PBMCs or T cells enriched from blood (not recorded which). These receptors all come from a woman aged 25 to 39 who had been exposed to COVID-19. Both conserved end residues are part of each CDR3. The D gene is left open where the match is weak. Clone size, where shown, is once, few, many, or a class for clones that have expanded.

V gene	J gene	clone size	D gene	CDR3 DNA	CDR3 protein
TRBV30	TRBJ1-1	.	TRBD1	TGTGCCTGGAGCTGGACAGGAGTTCTCACTGAAGCTTTCTTT	CAWSWTGVLTEAFF
TRBV9	TRBJ1-3	.	.	TGTGCCAGCAGGGGCACTGGAAACACCATATATTTT	CASRGTGNTIYF
TRBV11-2	TRBJ2-1	.	.	TGTGCCAGCAGCTTAGGAGGAGACAATGAGCAGTTCTTC	CASSLGGDNEQFF
TRBV4-3	TRBJ2-7	.	TRBD1	TGCGCCAGCAGCCAAGTTGGACAGGAGAGTCTTACGGCCTACGAGCAGTACTTC	CASSQVGQESLTAYEQYF
TRBV7-9	TRBJ1-1	.	.	TGTGCCAGCAGCTTAGGACAGAACACTGAAGCTTTCTTT	CASSLGQNTEAFF
TRBV21-1	TRBJ1-3	.	.	TGTGCCAGCAGCAAAGGGGGCGGGGGAGACACCATATATTTT	CASSKGGGGDTIYF
TRBV7-2	TRBJ1-5	.	.	TGTGCCAGCAGCTTATACGGAAGCGGCAGCAATCAGCCCCAGCATTTT	CASSLYGSGSNQPQHF
TRBV5-6	TRBJ2-7	.	.	TGTGCCAGCAGCTTGGGGTTGACACAGAGCTCCTACGAGCAGTACTTC	CASSLGLTQSSYEQYF
TRBV7-3	TRBJ2-2	.	.	TGTGCCAGCAGTATAGAAGGGGACACCGGGGAGCTGTTTTTT	CASSIEGDTGELFF
TRBV25-1	TRBJ2-5	.	.	TGTGCCAGCAGTGACGAATCAGGGGCACCGGAGACCCAGTACTTC	CASSDESGAPETQYF
TRBV27	TRBJ1-1	.	.	TGTGCCAGCAGTTTCCGTGGGGCGCCTGAAGCTTTCTTT	CASSFRGAPEAFF
TRBV7-3	TRBJ2-7	.	.	TGTGCCAGCAGCTCCCTCGCCGCGGGTGAGCAGTACTTC	CASSSLAAGEQYF
TRBV7-8	TRBJ2-2	.	TRBD1	TGTGCCAGCAGCCCTCGGACAGGGGGGGCGAACACCGGGGAGCTGTTTTTT	CASSPRTGGANTGELFF
TRBV11-2	TRBJ2-7	.	.	TGTGCCAGCAGCTTAGGGCTTCAGGGCCTCTACGAGCAGTACTTC	CASSLGLQGLYEQYF
TRBV7-2	TRBJ1-4	.	.	TGTGCCAGCAGCTCCGGGATCATTAATGAAAAACTGTTTTTT	CASSSGIINEKLFF
TRBV19	TRBJ2-1	.	.	TGTGCCAGTAGTATACGCAGGGGAGACAATGAGCAGTTCTTC	CASSIRRGDNEQFF
TRBV11-1	TRBJ1-2	few	TRBD1	TGTGCCAGCAGCTTAGGAGACAGGGGGCAGTTCGGCTACACCTTC	CASSLGDRGQFGYTF
TRBV7-2	TRBJ1-3	.	.	TGTGCCAGCAGTCTTTCCTCGGGGACTACCGGAAACACCATATATTTT	CASSLSSGTTGNTIYF
TRBV2	TRBJ2-3	once	.	TGTGCCAGCAGTGAAGCGCTAGCCGACACAGATACGCAGTATTTT	CASSEALADTDTQYF
TRBV5-8	TRBJ2-3	.	.	TGTGCCAGCAGCCCGGGATTGGCAGCTAGCACAGATACGCAGTATTTT	CASSPGLAASTDTQYF
TRBV19	TRBJ1-4	.	TRBD1	TGTGCCAGTAGTTGGGGACAGACGGAACTGTTTTTT	CASSWGQTELFF
TRBV7-2	TRBJ1-5	.	TRBD1	TGTGCCAGCAGCTTAGATTTGACAGGGAATCAGCCCCAGCATTTT	CASSLDLTGNQPQHF
TRBV12-5	TRBJ2-3	.	TRBD2	TGTGCTAGTGGTTCAAGACTAGCGAGAGATACGCAGTATTTT	CASGSRLARDTQYF
TRBV5-1	TRBJ1-1	.	.	TGCGCCAGCAGCTTAACAGGGAGCTTCACTGAAGCTTTCTTT	CASSLTGSFTEAFF
TRBV7-8	TRBJ1-1	.	.	TGTGCCAGCAGACAGAACACTGAAGCTTTCTTT	CASRQNTEAFF
TRBV5-5	TRBJ2-7	once	TRBD1	TGTGCCAGCAGCTTGGCGCTGTGGACAGGTTTTAACGAGCAGTACTTC	CASSLALWTGFNEQYF
TRBV27	TRBJ2-2	.	TRBD1	TGTGCCAGCAGTTTTACAGGGGGCCGAGGTACCGGGGAGCTGTTTTTT	CASSFTGGRGTGELFF
TRBV7-9	TRBJ1-2	.	TRBD1	TGTGCCAGCAGCCAGGGACAGGATTTCTACACCTTC	CASSQGQDFYTF
TRBV27	TRBJ2-1	.	.	TGTGCCAGCAAAACCTATAGCTCCTACAATGAGCAGTTCTTC	CASKTYSSYNEQFF
TRBV7-9	TRBJ2-1	once	TRBD2	TGTGCCAGCAGCTTTTTAGCGGGCGCCACCTACAATGAGCAGTTCTTC	CASSFLAGATYNEQFF
TRBV6-5	TRBJ1-4	once	TRBD1	TGTGCCAGCAGGCCGACAGGGGGTAATGAAAAACTGTTTTTT	CASRPTGGNEKLFF
TRBV14	TRBJ1-1	.	.	TGTGCCAGCAGCCAGTGGGGTCGGGGTAAGGACACTGAAGCTTTCTTT	CASSQWGRGKDTEAFF
TRBV6-1	TRBJ1-5	.	.	TGTGCCAGCAGTGAAGCGGCGGGATTCAATCAGCCCCAGCATTTT	CASSEAAGFNQPQHF
TRBV7-9	TRBJ2-7	.	TRBD2	TGTGCCAGCAGCCCTACTCGGGGGGGCATCGACGAGCAGTACTTC	CASSPTRGGIDEQYF
TRBV5-4	TRBJ1-5	.	.	TGTGCCAGCAGCTTGGTTCCGGGTGCAAATCAGCCCCAGCATTTT	CASSLVPGANQPQHF
TRBV7-2	TRBJ1-1	.	.	TGTGCCAGCAGCTACTATAAACTCACTGAAGCTTTCTTT	CASSYYKLTEAFF
TRBV12-3/TRBV12-4	TRBJ1-1	.	.	TGTGCCAGCGGGGGGGCGGCCACTGAAGCTTTCTTT	CASGGAATEAFF
TRBV10-3	TRBJ2-7	.	TRBD2	TGTGCCATCACCCAGGGTGTGATCGGGGGGGTAGGCGAGCAGTACTTC	CAITQGVIGGVGEQYF
TRBV30	TRBJ1-5	few	.	TGTGCCTGGAGCAAAAATCAGGGTCCCAATCAGCCCCAGCATTTT	CAWSKNQGPNQPQHF
TRBV19	TRBJ2-2	.	TRBD1	TGTGCCAGTATGGACAGGGGGAGGAACGGGGAGCTGTTTTTT	CASMDRGRNGELFF
TRBV5-4	TRBJ2-7	.	TRBD1	TGTGCCAGCAGCTTGCAGGGGGCCTACGAGCAGTACTTC	CASSLQGAYEQYF
TRBV10-2	TRBJ1-5	.	.	TGCGCCAGCAGTGAGGGAGGGATCAATCAGCCCCAGCATTTT	CASSEGGINQPQHF
TRBV24-1	TRBJ1-1	.	.	TGTGCCACCACCCCATCCAACAGGTACACTGAAGCTTTCTTT	CATTPSNRYTEAFF
TRBV20-1	TRBJ1-2	.	.	TGCAGTGCCCTAGGTCCTTCATCTACCTTC	CSALGPSSTF
TRBV4-1	TRBJ1-3	.	.	TGCGCCAGCAGCCAAGTCGGAGGGCCCGGAAACACCATATATTTT	CASSQVGGPGNTIYF
TRBV9	TRBJ2-1	.	TRBD2	TGTGCCAGCAGCGTAGTCGGTAGCGGGGGGGTTAATGAGCAGTTCTTC	CASSVVGSGGVNEQFF
TRBV11-2	TRBJ1-5	.	.	TGTGCCAGCAGCTTAACCCGAGATCAGCCCCAGCATTTT	CASSLTRDQPQHF
TRBV4-1	TRBJ2-2	few	.	TGCGCCAGCAGCCAAGTATCAGGGGACGGGGAGCTGTTTTTT	CASSQVSGDGELFF
TRBV4-3	TRBJ1-3	once	.	TGCGCCAGCAGCCAAGATAACCCCTATGCCGGAAACACCATATATTTT	CASSQDNPYAGNTIYF
TRBV6-4	TRBJ2-3	.	.	TGTGCCAGCAGTTCCGGGGGGCAGAGAGATACGCAGTATTTT	CASSSGGQRDTQYF